The 8 T cell receptor beta chains presented below share a single source sample, sequenced in a study of blood T cells in healthy people across ages. Using a J-beta primer mix together with a sample-barcoded 5' primer, a second PCR was run for roughly 7 to 12 cycles. MiXCR, applied by TCRdb to the 5' RACE reads, yields one record per CDR3 protein. This sample has 1.5 million to 2 million distinct CDR3 sequences, with approximately 28% found just once. The sequencing sample was made of blood. All receptors derive from a woman aged 25 to 39 in good health.

V is TRBV27 and J is TRBJ1-3, with D unclear. Trimming took off 11 bases at V and 0 bases at J, with 14 bases between the two ends. This CDR3 is 14 amino acids long. Germline CDR1 and CDR2: MNHEY and SMNVEV (reference sequence). The CDR3 sequence: CAVGRDSSGNTIYF. In DNA form, the CDR3 reads TGTGCCGTCGGGAGGGATAGCTCTGGAAACACCATATATTTT.

In the case of this clonotype: A much larger clonotype is one base distant, so this may be a read error. The rearrangement links TRBV20-1 to TRBJ1-2, with D maybe TRBD1 (5 bases). V lost 7 bases and J 8 bases, leaving 14 bases between the germline ends. Germline V gives CDR1 DFQATT, CDR2 SNEGSKA (reference sequence). The CDR3 extends over 11 amino acids. This CDR3 is CSVIRWGGYTF. Written as DNA, the CDR3 is TGCAGTGTTATACGGTGGGGGGGCTACACCTTC.

This clonotype was recorded at least ten times. CDR3 in DNA: TGCGCCAGCAGCGTGAGACAGTTCTCTGGGGCCAACGTCCTGACTTTC. It encodes CASSVRQFSGANVLTF. V gene TRBV5-1 combines with J gene TRBJ2-6, with D possibly matching TRBD1 (5 bases). The germline V gene encodes CDR1 SGHRS and CDR2 YFSETQ. This CDR3 contains 16 residues. With 4 bases removed from V and 0 bases from J, the gap between germline ends came to 11 bases.

As to this clonotype: One base away lies a much larger clone, so this may be a sequencing read error. CDR3 DNA: TGTGCCATCAGGAACGCTAGCGGGGGGGCTGGGGCCAACGTCCTGACTTTC. Its protein product is CAIRNASGGAGANVLTF. V is TRBV10-3 and J is TRBJ2-6; 12 bases map to TRBD2. V lost 6 bases to trimming and J lost 2 bases; unmatched junction nucleotides: 5. The CDR3 runs to 17 residues. Germline CDR1 ENHRY, CDR2 SYGVKD.

With respect to this clonotype: It may be a read error: a sequence one base away is much more abundant. The genes are TRBV13 and TRBJ1-2; D is unclear. The V gene's germline CDR1 is PRHDT and CDR2 FYEKMQ (reference sequence). This CDR3 comprises 15 residues. V dropped 3 bases and J dropped 4 bases, with 15 bases sitting between them. The CDR3 coding sequence is TGTGCCAGCAGCTTGGGAGGGCTAGCTAGCTATGGCTACACCTTC. It specifies CASSLGGLASYGYTF.

This clonotype was seen more than once but under ten times. The genes are TRBV25-1 and TRBJ1-4, with a tentative D call TRBD1 (6 bases). The CDR3 has 15 amino acids. CDR1 is MGHDK, CDR2 SYGVNS, per germline. V shed 3 bases and J shed 7 bases, with 15 bases lying between them. The CDR3 region has the DNA TGTGCCAGCAGTGACTCCACAGGGATTACTGAAAAACTGTTTTTT. It encodes CASSDSTGITEKLFF.

This clonotype turned up a few times. Here the CDR3 DNA reads TGTGCCAGCATCACCTTCGGACAGGCCCCCTACGAGCAGTACTTC. It is translated as CASITFGQAPYEQYF. The chain is built from TRBV7-9 and TRBJ2-7, with 7 bases fitting TRBD1. V lost 7 bases and J lost 2; bases outside the gene matches: 11. Germline values: CDR1 SEHNR, CDR2 FQNEAQ (reference sequence). This CDR3 is built from 15 residues. The full variable domain, rest sourced from reference TRBV7-9 and TRBJ2-7, is DTGVSQNPRHKITKRGQNVTFRCDPISEHNRLYWYRQTLGQGPEFLTYFQNEAQLEKSRLLSDRFSAERPKGSFSTLEIQRTEQGDSAMYLCASITFGQAPYEQYFGPGTRLTVT.

This clonotype was found a few times. The chain recombines TRBV18 with TRBJ1-4; the match to TRBD1 covers 11 bases. V lost 4 bases and J lost 4; bases outside the gene matches: 8. The CDR3 has 17 residues. Germline CDR1 KGHSH, CDR2 LQKENI. The DNA for the CDR3 is TGTGCCAGCTCACTGGACAGGGGGCCCTCGCTTAATGAAAAACTGTTTTTT. It translates to CASSLDRGPSLNEKLFF.